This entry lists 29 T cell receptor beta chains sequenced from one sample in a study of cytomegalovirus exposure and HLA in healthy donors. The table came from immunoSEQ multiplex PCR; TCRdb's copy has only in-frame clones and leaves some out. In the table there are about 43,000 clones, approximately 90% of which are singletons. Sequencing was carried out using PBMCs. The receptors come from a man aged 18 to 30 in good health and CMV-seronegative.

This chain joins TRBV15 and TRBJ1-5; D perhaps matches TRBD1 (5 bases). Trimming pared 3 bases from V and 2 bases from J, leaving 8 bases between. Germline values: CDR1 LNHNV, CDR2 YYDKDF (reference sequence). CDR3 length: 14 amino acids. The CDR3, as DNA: TGTGCCACCAGCAGGGGGGGAGGCAATCAGCCCCAGCATTTT. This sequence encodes CATSRGGGNQPQHF.

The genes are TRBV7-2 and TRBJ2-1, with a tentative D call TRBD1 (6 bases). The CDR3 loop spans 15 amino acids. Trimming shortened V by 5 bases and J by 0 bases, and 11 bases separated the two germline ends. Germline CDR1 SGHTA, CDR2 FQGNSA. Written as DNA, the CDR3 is TGTGCCAGCAGCCCTGGGACATTCTCCTACAATGAGCAGTTCTTC. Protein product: CASSPGTFSYNEQFF.

CDR3 loop: CASSETGGPYEQYF. CDR3 bases: TGTGCCAGCAGCGAGACAGGGGGCCCCTACGAGCAGTACTTC. The genes are TRBV7-4 and TRBJ2-7; the match to TRBD1 covers 10 bases. CDR3 length: 14 residues. With V trimmed by 5 bases and J by 2 bases, 3 bases remained unmatched. Germline V lookup: CDR1 SGHVT, CDR2 SQSDAQ.

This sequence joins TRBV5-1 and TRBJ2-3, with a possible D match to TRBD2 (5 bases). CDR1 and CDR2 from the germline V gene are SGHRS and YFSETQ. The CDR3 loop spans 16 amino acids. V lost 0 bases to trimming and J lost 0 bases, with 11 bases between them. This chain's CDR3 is CASSLEGSASTDTQYF. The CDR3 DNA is TGCGCCAGCAGCTTGGAGGGTAGCGCCAGCACAGATACGCAGTATTTT.

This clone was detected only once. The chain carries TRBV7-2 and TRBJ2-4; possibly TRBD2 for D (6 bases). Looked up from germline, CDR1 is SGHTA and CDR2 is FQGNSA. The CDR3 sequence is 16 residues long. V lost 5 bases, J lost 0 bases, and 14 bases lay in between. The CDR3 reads CASSTRLGLAKNIQYF. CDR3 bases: TGTGCCAGCAGCACCCGACTGGGACTAGCCAAAAACATTCAGTACTTC. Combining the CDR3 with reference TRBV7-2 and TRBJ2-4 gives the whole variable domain GAGVSQSPSNKVTEKGKDVELRCDPISGHTALYWYRQSLGQGLEFLIYFQGNSAPDKSGLPSDRFSAERTGGSVSTLTIQRTQQEDSAVYLCASSTRLGLAKNIQYFGAGTRLSVL.

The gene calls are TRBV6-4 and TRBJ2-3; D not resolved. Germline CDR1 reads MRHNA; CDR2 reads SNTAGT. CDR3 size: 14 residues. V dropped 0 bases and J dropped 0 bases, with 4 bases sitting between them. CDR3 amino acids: CASSDSTSTDTQYF. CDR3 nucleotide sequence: TGTGCCAGCAGTGACTCGACTAGCACAGATACGCAGTATTTT.

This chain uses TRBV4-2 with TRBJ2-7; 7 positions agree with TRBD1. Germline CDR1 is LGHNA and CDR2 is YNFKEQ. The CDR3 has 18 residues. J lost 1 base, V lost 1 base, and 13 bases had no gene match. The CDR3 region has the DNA TGTGCCAGCAGCCAAGTTAGAAACATGGGACAGAGATCCTACGAGCAGTACTTC. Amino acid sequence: CASSQVRNMGQRSYEQYF.

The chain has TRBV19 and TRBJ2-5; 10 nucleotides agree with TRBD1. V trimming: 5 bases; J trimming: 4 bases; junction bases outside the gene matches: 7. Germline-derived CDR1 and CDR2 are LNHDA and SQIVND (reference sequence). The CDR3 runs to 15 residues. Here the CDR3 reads CASSQGQGVRETQYF. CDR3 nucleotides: TGTGCCAGTAGTCAAGGACAGGGGGTAAGAGAGACCCAGTACTTC. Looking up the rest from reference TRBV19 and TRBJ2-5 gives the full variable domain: DGGITQSPKYLFRKEGQNVTLSCEQNLNHDAMYWYRQDPGQGLRLIYYSQIVNDFQKGDIAEGYSVSREKKESFPLTVTSAQKNPTAFYLCASSQGQGVRETQYFGPGTRLLVL.

The CDR3 protein is CASSQESGAQNTGELFF. In DNA, the CDR3 is TGCGCCAGCAGCCAAGAGTCAGGGGCCCAGAACACCGGGGAGCTGTTTTTT. This chain links TRBV4-3 with TRBJ2-2, with D possibly being TRBD1 (6 bases). V was pared by 0 bases and J by 1 base, with 12 bases between. CDR1 LGHNA and CDR2 YSLEER come from the germline V gene. The CDR3 is 17 amino acids.

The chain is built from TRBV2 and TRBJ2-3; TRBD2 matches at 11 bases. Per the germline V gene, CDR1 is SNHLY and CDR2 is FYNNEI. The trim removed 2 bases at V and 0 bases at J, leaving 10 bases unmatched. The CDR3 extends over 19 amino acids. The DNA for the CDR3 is TGTGCCAGCAGTGAATGGTTACTAGCGGGGGCGGCTAGCACAGATACGCAGTATTTT. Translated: CASSEWLLAGAASTDTQYF. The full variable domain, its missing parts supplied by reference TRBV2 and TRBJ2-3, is EPEVTQTPSHQVTQMGQEVILRCVPISNHLYFYWYRQILGQKVEFLVSFYNNEISEKSEIFDDQFSVERPDGSNFTLKIRSTKLEDSAMYFCASSEWLLAGAASTDTQYFGPGTRLTVL.

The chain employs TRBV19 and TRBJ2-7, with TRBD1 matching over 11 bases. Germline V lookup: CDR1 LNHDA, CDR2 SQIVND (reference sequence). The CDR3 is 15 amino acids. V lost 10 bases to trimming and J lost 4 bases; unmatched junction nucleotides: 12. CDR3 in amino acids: CATSGTGGNPYEQYF. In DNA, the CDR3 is TGTGCCACCTCCGGGACAGGGGGGAACCCTTACGAGCAGTACTTC.

This chain's CDR3 is CASSLGPSGLYSYEQYF. The CDR3 DNA is TGTGCCAGCAGCTTAGGCCCTAGCGGGCTTTATTCCTACGAGCAGTACTTC. This chain joins TRBV11-2 and TRBJ2-7; 8 bases agree with TRBD2. CDR1 SGHAT and CDR2 FQNNGV come from the germline V gene. V gave up 1 base and J gave up 1 base; unmatched junction bases: 9. The CDR3 totals 17 residues.

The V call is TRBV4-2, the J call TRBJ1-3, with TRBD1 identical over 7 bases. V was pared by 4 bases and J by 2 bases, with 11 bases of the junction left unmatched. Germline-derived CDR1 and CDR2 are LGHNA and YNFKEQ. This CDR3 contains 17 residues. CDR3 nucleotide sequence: TGTGCCAGCAGCCTCCTCTTGGGGGACAGAACTGGAAACACCATATATTTT. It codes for CASSLLLGDRTGNTIYF.

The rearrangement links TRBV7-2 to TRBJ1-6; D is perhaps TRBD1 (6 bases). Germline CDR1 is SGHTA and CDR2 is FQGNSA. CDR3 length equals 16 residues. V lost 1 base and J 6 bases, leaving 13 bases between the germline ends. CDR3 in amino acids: CASSLESGTLNSPLHF. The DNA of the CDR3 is TGTGCCAGCAGCTTAGAATCCGGGACACTTAATTCACCCCTCCACTTT.

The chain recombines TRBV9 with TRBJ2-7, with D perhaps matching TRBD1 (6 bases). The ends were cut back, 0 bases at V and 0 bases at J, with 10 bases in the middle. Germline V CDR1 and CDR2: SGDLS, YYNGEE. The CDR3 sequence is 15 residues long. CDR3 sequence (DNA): TGTGCCAGCAGCGTAGGAGGGGGTGACTCCTACGAGCAGTACTTC. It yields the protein CASSVGGGDSYEQYF.

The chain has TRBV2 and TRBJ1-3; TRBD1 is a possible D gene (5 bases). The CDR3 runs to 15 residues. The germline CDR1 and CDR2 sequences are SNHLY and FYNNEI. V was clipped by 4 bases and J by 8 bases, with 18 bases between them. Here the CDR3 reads CASSGSVGVIDTIYF. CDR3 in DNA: TGTGCCAGCAGTGGAAGTGTAGGGGTCATCGACACCATATATTTT.

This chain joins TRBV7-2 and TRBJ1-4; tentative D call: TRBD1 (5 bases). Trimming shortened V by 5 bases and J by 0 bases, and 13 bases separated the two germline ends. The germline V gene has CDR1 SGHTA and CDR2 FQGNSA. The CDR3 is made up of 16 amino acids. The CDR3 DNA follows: TGTGCCAGCAGCCCTGCGGGGCGGGCAACTAATGAAAAACTGTTTTTT. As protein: CASSPAGRATNEKLFF.

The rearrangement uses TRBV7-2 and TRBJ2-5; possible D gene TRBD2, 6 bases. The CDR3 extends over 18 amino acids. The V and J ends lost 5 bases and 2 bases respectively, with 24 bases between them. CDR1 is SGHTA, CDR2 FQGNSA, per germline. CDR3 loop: CASSPTYAGFVSQETQYF. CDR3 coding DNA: TGTGCCAGCAGCCCAACATACGCGGGGTTCGTATCGCAAGAGACCCAGTACTTC.

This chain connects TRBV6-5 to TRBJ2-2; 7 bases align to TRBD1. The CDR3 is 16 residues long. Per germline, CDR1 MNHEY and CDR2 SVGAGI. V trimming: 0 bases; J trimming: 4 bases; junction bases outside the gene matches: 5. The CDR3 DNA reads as TGTGCCAGCAGTTACTCAGGGGGCGCGGGCACCGGGGAGCTGTTTTTT. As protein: CASSYSGGAGTGELFF.

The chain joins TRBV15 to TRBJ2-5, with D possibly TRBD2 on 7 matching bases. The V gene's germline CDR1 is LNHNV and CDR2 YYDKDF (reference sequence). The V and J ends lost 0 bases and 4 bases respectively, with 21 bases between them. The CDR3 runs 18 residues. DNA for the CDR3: TGTGCCACCAGCAGAGAGGAGATTGGAGGGGGGGCTACAGAGACCCAGTACTTC. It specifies CATSREEIGGGATETQYF.

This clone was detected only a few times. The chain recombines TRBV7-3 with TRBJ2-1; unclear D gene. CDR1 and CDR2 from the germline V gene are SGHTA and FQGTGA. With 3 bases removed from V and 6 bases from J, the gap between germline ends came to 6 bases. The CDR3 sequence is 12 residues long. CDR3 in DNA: TGTGCCAGCAGCTTCTACTCCAATGAGCAGTTCTTC. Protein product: CASSFYSNEQFF.

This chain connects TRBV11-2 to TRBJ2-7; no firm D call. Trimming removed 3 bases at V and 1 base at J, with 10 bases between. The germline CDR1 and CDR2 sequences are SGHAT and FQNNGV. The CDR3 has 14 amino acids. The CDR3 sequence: CASSFRLESYEQYF. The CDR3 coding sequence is TGTGCCAGCAGCTTCCGACTCGAATCCTACGAGCAGTACTTC.

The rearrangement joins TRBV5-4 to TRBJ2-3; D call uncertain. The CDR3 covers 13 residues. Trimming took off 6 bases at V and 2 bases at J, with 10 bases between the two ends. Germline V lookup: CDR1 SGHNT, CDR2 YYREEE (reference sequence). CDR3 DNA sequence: TGTGCCAGCACCGCCAGTTACACAGATACGCAGTATTTT. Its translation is CASTASYTDTQYF.

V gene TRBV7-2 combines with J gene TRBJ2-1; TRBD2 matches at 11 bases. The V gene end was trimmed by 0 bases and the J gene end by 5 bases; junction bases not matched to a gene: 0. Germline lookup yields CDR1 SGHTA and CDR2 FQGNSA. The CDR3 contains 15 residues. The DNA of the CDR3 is TGTGCCAGCAGCTTAGCACTAGCGGGGGACAATGAGCAGTTCTTC. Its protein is CASSLALAGDNEQFF.

CDR3 in amino acids: CASSLVGDNEQFF. As DNA, the CDR3 is TGTGCCAGCAGCTTAGTAGGAGACAATGAGCAGTTCTTC. V is TRBV5-5 and J is TRBJ2-1; D gene unclear. Germline V CDR1 and CDR2: SGHKS, YYEKEE (reference sequence). The CDR3 loop spans 13 amino acids. The germline V and J ends were trimmed by 2 bases and 5 bases, with 8 bases remaining between them.

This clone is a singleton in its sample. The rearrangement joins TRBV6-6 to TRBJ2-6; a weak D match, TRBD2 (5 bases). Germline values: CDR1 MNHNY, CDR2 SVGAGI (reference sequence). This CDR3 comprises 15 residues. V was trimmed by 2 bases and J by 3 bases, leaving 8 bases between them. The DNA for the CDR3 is TGTGCCAGCAGTTACGGCGGGCTTGGGGCCAACGTCCTGACTTTC. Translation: CASSYGGLGANVLTF.

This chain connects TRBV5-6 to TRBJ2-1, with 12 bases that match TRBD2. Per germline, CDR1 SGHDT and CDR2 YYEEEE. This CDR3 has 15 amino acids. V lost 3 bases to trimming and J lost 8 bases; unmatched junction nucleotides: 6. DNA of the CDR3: TGTGCCAGCAGCTCCCTAGCGGGAGGGCCGTATGAGCAGTTCTTC. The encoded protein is CASSSLAGGPYEQFF.

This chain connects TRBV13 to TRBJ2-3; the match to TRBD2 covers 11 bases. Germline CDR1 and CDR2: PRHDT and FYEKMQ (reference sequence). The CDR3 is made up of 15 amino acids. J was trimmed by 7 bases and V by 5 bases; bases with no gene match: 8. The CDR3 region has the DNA TGTGCCAGCAGCACGAGTACTAGCGGGAGTAATACGCAGTATTTT. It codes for CASSTSTSGSNTQYF.

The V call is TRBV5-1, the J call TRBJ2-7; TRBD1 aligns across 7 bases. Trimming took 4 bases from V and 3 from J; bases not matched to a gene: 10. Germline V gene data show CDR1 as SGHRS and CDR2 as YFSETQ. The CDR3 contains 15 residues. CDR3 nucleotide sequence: TGCGCCAGCAGCCCACCGGGACAGACCATCTACGAGCAGTACTTC. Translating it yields CASSPPGQTIYEQYF.